The rows below give T cell receptor beta chains drawn from one sample of a study of T cell responses to AZD1222 COVID-19 vaccine. Generated by immunoSEQ multiplex PCR, the TCRdb table keeps only in-frame clones and is missing some. The table includes approximately 170,000 clones, over 85% detected once. This specimen was peripheral blood, taken on day 0 of AZD1222 vaccination. The origin of the receptors is an adult in good health. Each CDR3 is given with its conserved first and last residue. Fields, in order: clone size, D gene, J gene, CDR3 length, V gene, CDR3 protein, CDR3 DNA. The D gene is left open where the match is weak. Only some rows state a clone size, as once, few, many or a class for expanded clones.

>NA|NA|TRBJ2-7|13|TRBV29-1
CSVASAAFGEQYF
TGCAGCGTTGCGTCAGCGGCATTTGGCGAGCAGTACTTC
>NA|TRBD1|TRBJ1-2|15|TRBV11-2
CASSLTGALNYGYTF
TGTGCCAGCAGCTTAACAGGGGCTCTAAACTATGGCTACACCTTC
>NA|NA|TRBJ2-5|13|TRBV18
CASSIGQQETQYF
TGTGCCAGCTCAATCGGACAGCAAGAGACCCAGTACTTC
>NA|NA|TRBJ1-3|13|TRBV30
CAWDRISGNTIYF
TGTGCCTGGGACCGGATTTCTGGAAACACCATATATTTT
>few|TRBD1|TRBJ1-6|15|TRBV5-1
CASSLTGAYNSPLHF
TGCGCCAGCAGCCTTACAGGGGCATATAATTCACCCCTCCACTTT
>NA|NA|TRBJ1-5|16|TRBV6-2/TRBV6-3
CASSYWGGVRNQPQHF
TGTGCCAGCAGTTACTGGGGGGGGGTGCGCAATCAGCCCCAGCATTTT
>NA|NA|TRBJ1-1|15|TRBV18
CASSLTSSGDTEAFF
TGTGCCAGCTCACTGACCAGTTCTGGGGACACTGAAGCTTTCTTT
>NA|NA|TRBJ1-2|13|TRBV7-2
CASSGRTRDGYTF
TGTGCCAGCAGCGGGCGGACCAGGGACGGCTACACCTTC
>few|NA|TRBJ1-1|14|TRBV5-6
CASSLWGVNTEAFF
TGTGCCAGCAGCTTATGGGGGGTGAACACTGAAGCTTTCTTT
>NA|NA|TRBJ1-4|17|TRBV7-6
CASSLPDSSATNEKLFF
TGTGCCAGCAGCTTGCCCGACTCCTCAGCAACTAATGAAAAACTGTTTTTT
>NA|TRBD1|TRBJ1-4|15|TRBV3-1/TRBV3-2
CASSQGRDRARELFF
TGTGCCAGCAGCCAGGGCCGGGACAGGGCGAGGGAACTGTTTTTT
>once|NA|TRBJ1-4|15|TRBV6-5
CASTLQRTTNEKLFF
TGTGCCAGCACCCTACAGCGAACAACTAATGAAAAACTGTTTTTT
>NA|TRBD2|TRBJ2-1|14|TRBV5-4
CASSLATSGNEQFF
TGTGCCAGCAGCTTGGCGACTAGCGGGAATGAGCAGTTCTTC
>NA|TRBD1|TRBJ1-6|15|TRBV27
CASTFHGQANSPLHF
TGTGCCAGCACTTTCCACGGACAGGCAAATTCACCCCTCCACTTT
>NA|NA|TRBJ2-2|14|TRBV6-5
CASSSASNTGELFF
TGTGCCAGCAGTTCAGCCTCAAACACCGGGGAGCTGTTTTTT
>NA|NA|TRBJ2-7|14|TRBV9
CASSVEISTSEQYF
TGTGCCAGCAGCGTAGAAATCAGCACCTCCGAGCAGTACTTC
>NA|NA|TRBJ1-1|13|TRBV5-5
CASSLHTNTEAFF
TGTGCCAGCAGCTTGCACACGAACACTGAAGCTTTCTTT
>NA|TRBD2|TRBJ2-5|16|TRBV9
CASSASSGRAGETQYF
TGTGCCAGCAGCGCCTCTAGCGGGAGGGCCGGAGAGACCCAGTACTTC
>NA|NA|TRBJ2-3|18|TRBV9
CASSRLFGQAGLSDTQYF
TGTGCCAGCAGCCGCCTGTTCGGGCAGGCTGGACTTTCAGATACGCAGTATTTT
>NA|NA|TRBJ1-6|14|TRBV15
CATSSIVTSSPLHF
TGTGCCACCAGCAGTATAGTCACAAGCTCACCCCTCCACTTT
>NA|NA|TRBJ2-5|16|TRBV4-1
CASSQVAGPPGETQYF
TGCGCCAGCAGCCAAGTTGCGGGACCCCCAGGGGAGACCCAGTACTTC
>NA|TRBD1|TRBJ2-5|14|TRBV5-5
CASSVGTGGETQYF
TGTGCCAGCAGCGTCGGGACAGGGGGTGAGACCCAGTACTTC
>once|NA|TRBJ2-1|15|TRBV7-2
CASSLALATRGEQFF
TGTGCCAGCAGCTTAGCATTAGCAACTAGGGGTGAGCAGTTCTTC
>NA|NA|TRBJ1-1|13|TRBV18
CASSPGGIGWAFF
TGTGCCAGCTCACCAGGGGGCATCGGGTGGGCTTTCTTT
>NA|TRBD2|TRBJ2-7|16|TRBV6-5
CASSSPSGSALYEQYF
TGTGCCAGCAGTTCCCCCAGCGGGAGCGCCCTATACGAGCAGTACTTC
>NA|NA|TRBJ1-5|12|TRBV29-1
CSVAVDSQPQHF
TGCAGCGTTGCCGTGGACAGTCAGCCCCAGCATTTT
>once|TRBD1|TRBJ2-6|18|TRBV30
CAWTGQDELLSGANVLTF
TGTGCCTGGACCGGACAGGACGAGCTCCTCTCTGGGGCCAACGTCCTGACTTTC